Only a few counts were recorded for the clone carrying this T cell receptor beta chain. The antigen remains undetermined. This entry comes from a study of cytomegalovirus exposure and HLA in healthy donors. This PCR relied on a set of 60 Vbeta primers and 13 Jbeta primers. The protocol was immunoSEQ multiplex PCR, while the TCRdb copy is restricted to in-frame clones and leaves out a portion. The sample contains some 150,000 clones, about 74% of which appear only once. Points from the study as a whole: A prior analysis recorded that most TCR beta V segments were productive about 87% or about 30% of the time.

Germline CDR1 is DFQATT and CDR2 is SNEGSKA (reference sequence). Trimming removed 0 bases from V and 7 bases from J; junction bases left unmatched: 0. This CDR3 is 11 amino acids long. The chain combines TRBV20-1 with TRBJ2-7, with 7 bases matching TRBD2. The sample was PBMCs. The TCR sequence derives from a woman in her fifties or sixties in good health and CMV-seronegative. The CDR3 sequence is CSARDGREQYF. The CDR3, as DNA: TGCAGTGCTAGAGACGGGAGGGAGCAGTACTTC.